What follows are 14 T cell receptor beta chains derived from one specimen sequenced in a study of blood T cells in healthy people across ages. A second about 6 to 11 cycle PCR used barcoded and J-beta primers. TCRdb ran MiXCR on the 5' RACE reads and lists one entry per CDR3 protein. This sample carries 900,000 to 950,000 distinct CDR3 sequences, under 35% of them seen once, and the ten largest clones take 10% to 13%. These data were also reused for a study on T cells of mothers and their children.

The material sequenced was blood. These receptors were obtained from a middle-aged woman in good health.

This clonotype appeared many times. The CDR3 reads CASSFHPGVEQYF. The CDR3 DNA sequence: TGTGCCAGCAGCTTTCACCCAGGGGTCGAGCAGTACTTC. This chain links TRBV7-9 with TRBJ2-7, with a tentative D call TRBD1 (6 bases). The germline V gene encodes CDR1 SEHNR and CDR2 FQNEAQ (reference sequence). V shed 3 bases and J shed 6 bases, with 12 bases lying between them. The CDR3 length is 13 residues.

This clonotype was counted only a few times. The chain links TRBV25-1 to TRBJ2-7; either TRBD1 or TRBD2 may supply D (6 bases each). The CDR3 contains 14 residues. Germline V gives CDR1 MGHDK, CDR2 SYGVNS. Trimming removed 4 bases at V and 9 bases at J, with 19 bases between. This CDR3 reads CASSVGGGVRGQYF. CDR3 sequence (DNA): TGTGCCAGCAGTGTCGGGGGCGGGGTAAGGGGGCAGTACTTC.

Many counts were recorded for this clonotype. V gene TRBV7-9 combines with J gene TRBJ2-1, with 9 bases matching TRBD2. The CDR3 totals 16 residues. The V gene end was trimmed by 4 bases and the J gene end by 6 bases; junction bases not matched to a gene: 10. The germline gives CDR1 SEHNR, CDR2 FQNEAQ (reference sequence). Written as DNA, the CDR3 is TGTGCCAGCAGCTCCGGGGGGGGACTAGCCGTCAATGAGCAGTTCTTC. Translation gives CASSSGGGLAVNEQFF.

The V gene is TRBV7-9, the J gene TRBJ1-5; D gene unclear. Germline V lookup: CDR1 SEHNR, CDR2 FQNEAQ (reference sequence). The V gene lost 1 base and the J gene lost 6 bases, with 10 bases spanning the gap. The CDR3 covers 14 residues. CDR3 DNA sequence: TGTGCCAGCAGCTTAGTCGAGGTTAGTCAGCCCCAGCATTTT. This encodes CASSLVEVSQPQHF.

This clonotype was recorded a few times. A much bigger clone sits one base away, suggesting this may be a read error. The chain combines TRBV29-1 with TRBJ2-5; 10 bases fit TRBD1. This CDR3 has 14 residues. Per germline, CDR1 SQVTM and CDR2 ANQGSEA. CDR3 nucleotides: TGCAGCGTCACAACGACAGGGGGCACAGAGGCCCAGTACTTC. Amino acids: CSVTTTGGTEAQYF.

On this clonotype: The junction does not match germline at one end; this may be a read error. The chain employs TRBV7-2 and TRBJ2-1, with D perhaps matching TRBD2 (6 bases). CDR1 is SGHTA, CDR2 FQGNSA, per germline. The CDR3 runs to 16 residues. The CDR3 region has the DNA TGTGCCAGTAGCTTAGAAGGGACTGTCTCCTACAATGAGCAGTTCTTC. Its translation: CASSLEGTVSYNEQFF.

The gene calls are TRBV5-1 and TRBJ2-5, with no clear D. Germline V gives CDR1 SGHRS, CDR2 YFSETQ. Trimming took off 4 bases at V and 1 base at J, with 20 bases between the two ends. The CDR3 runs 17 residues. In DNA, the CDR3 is TGCGCCAGCAGCGGCCTTTTAACAGCAGCGTCCCAAGAGACCCAGTACTTC. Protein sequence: CASSGLLTAASQETQYF.

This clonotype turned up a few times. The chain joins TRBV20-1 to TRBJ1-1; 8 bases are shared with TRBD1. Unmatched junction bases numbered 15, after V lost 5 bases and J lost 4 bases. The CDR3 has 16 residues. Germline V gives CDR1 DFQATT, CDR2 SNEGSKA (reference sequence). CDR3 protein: CSAPGSNRGRITEAFF. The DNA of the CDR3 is TGCAGTGCTCCCGGGTCAAACAGGGGGAGGATCACTGAAGCTTTCTTT.

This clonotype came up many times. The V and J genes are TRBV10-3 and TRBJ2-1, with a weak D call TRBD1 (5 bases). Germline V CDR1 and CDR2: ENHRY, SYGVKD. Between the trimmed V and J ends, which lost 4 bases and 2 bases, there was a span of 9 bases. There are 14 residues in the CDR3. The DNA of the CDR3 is TGTGCCATCAGTGGCAGGGTGGCCTACAATGAGCAGTTCTTC. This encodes CAISGRVAYNEQFF.

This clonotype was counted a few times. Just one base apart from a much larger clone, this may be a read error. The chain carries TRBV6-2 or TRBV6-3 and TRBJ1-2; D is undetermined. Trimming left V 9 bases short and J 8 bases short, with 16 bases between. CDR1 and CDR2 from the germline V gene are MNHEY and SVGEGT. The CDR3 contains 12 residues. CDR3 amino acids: CASRTSGYGYTF. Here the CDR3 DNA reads TGTGCCAGTCGGACCAGTGGCTACGGCTACACCTTC.

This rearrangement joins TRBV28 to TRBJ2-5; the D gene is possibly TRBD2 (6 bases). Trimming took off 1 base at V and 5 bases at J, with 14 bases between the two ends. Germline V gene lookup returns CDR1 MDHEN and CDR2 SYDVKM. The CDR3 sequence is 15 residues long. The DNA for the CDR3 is TGTGCCAGCAGTTTATCCGCCACTAGCCGGGAGACCCAGTACTTC. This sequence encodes CASSLSATSRETQYF. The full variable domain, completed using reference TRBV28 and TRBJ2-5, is DVKVTQSSRYLVKRTGEKVFLECVQDMDHENMFWYRQDPGLGLRLIYFSYDVKMKEKGDIPEGYSVSREKKERFSLILESASTNQTSMYLCASSLSATSRETQYFGPGTRLLVL.

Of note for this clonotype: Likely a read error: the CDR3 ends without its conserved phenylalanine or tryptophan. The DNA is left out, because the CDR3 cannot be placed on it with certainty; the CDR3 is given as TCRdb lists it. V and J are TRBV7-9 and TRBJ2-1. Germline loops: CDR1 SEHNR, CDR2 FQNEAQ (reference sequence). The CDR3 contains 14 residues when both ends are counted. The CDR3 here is CASSLERKTMSSSS.

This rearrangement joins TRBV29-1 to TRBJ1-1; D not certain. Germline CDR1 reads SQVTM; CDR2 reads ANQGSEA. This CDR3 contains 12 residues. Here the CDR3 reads CSAEESVTEAFF. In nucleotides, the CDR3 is TGCAGTGCTGAGGAATCGGTCACTGAAGCTTTCTTT.

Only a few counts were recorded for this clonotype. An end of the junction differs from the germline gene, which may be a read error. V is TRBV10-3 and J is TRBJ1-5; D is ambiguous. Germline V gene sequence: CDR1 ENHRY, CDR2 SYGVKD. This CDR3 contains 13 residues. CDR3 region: CAISVYSNRPQHF. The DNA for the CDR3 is TGTGCCATCAGTGTTTACAGCAATCGGCCCCAGCATTTT.